The 25 T cell receptor beta chains below come from one sample, sequenced in a study of CD8 T cells in ankylosing spondylitis. In TCRdb, the 5' RACE reads were re-called with MiXCR into one record per CDR3 protein. Of some 27,000 distinct CDR3 sequences in the sample, 5% to 5.5% are singletons; the top ten hold 1.8%. The specimen sequenced was blood, either unsorted or a sorted T cell fraction (not recorded which). The receptors were gathered from a female donor with ankylosing spondylitis or in good health (not recorded which).

This clonotype was counted at least ten times. V usage is TRBV9 and J usage is TRBJ2-1; 10 nucleotides align to TRBD2. There are 15 residues in the CDR3. J was trimmed by 9 bases and V by 2 bases; bases with no gene match: 8. Germline CDR1 SGDLS, CDR2 YYNGEE. The CDR3 protein is CASSVSSGGRGEQFF. DNA of the CDR3: TGTGCCAGCAGCGTTTCTAGCGGGGGAAGGGGTGAGCAGTTCTTC.

In this sample, this clonotype turned up many times. This chain links TRBV9 with TRBJ2-4; 8 nucleotides agree with TRBD1. V lost 4 bases to trimming and J lost 3 bases; unmatched junction nucleotides: 9. Germline V gene lookup returns CDR1 SGDLS and CDR2 YYNGEE. This CDR3 spans 16 amino acids. The CDR3 protein is CASSPAAGGGKNIQYF. In nucleotides, the CDR3 is TGTGCCAGCAGCCCGGCCGCAGGGGGCGGCAAAAACATTCAGTACTTC.

This clonotype has ten or more counts. The rearrangement links TRBV9 to TRBJ2-2, with TRBD2 as a possible D gene (6 bases). The CDR3 extends over 15 amino acids. Germline assignment: CDR1 SGDLS and CDR2 YYNGEE. Trimming removed 1 base at V and 8 bases at J, with 15 bases between. DNA for the CDR3: TGTGCCAGCAGCGTACGAGGAGGGACCGGAGGGGAGCTGTTTTTT. Translating it yields CASSVRGGTGGELFF. Looking up the rest from reference TRBV9 and TRBJ2-2 gives the full variable domain: DSGVTQTPKHLITATGQRVTLRCSPRSGDLSVYWYQQSLDQGLQFLIQYYNGEERAKGNILERFSAQQFPDLHSELNLSSLELGDSALYFCASSVRGGTGGELFFGEGSRLTVL.

At least ten counts were recorded for this clonotype. The chain uses TRBV9 and TRBJ2-3; 8 positions agree with TRBD2. Trimming cost V 6 bases and J 0 bases; bases outside gene matches: 9. The CDR3 spans 16 residues. The germline CDR1 and CDR2 sequences are SGDLS and YYNGEE. The CDR3 DNA reads TGTGCCAGCAACCGGGGGGGCAGGGCTAGCACAGATACGCAGTATTTT. This codes for CASNRGGRASTDTQYF.

This clonotype was recorded many times. The V gene is TRBV9, the J gene TRBJ2-1; D not certain. The ends were cut back, 4 bases at V and 0 bases at J, with 14 bases in the middle. The CDR3 consists of 16 residues. CDR1 SGDLS and CDR2 YYNGEE come from the germline V gene. This CDR3 reads CASSPWSASSYNEQFF. The CDR3 region has the DNA TGTGCCAGCAGCCCCTGGTCGGCGAGCTCCTACAATGAGCAGTTCTTC.

This clonotype has a count of ten or more. The genes are TRBV9 and TRBJ2-1, with 7 nucleotides matching TRBD1. This CDR3 region has 16 residues. CDR1 is SGDLS, CDR2 YYNGEE, per germline. After removal of 0 bases from V and 3 bases from J, the junction contained 6 bases not matched to a gene. CDR3 DNA sequence: TGTGCCAGCAGCGTAGGATCAACAGGGGTCTACAATGAGCAGTTCTTC. Translated, it gives CASSVGSTGVYNEQFF.

Ten or more counts support this clonotype. The chain couples TRBV9 to TRBJ2-4; TRBD2 aligns across 8 bases. The CDR3 is 14 amino acids. Germline CDR1 SGDLS, CDR2 YYNGEE. V shed 3 bases and J 8 bases; nucleotides not matched to a gene: 7. This chain's CDR3 is CASSDSSGGDIQYF. The CDR3 region has the DNA TGTGCCAGCAGCGACTCGTCGGGAGGGGACATTCAGTACTTC.

This clonotype was seen many times. The chain carries TRBV9 and TRBJ1-2, with D possibly being TRBD1 (5 bases). V lost 0 bases, J lost 8 bases, and 14 bases lay in between. In germline, CDR1 is SGDLS, CDR2 YYNGEE. This CDR3 spans 14 amino acids. CDR3 bases: TGTGCCAGCAGCGTAGAGGAGCTGGGGACGGGCTACACCTTC. Its translation: CASSVEELGTGYTF.

This clonotype was seen repeatedly, ten times or more. The rearrangement links TRBV6-5 to TRBJ1-2, with a weak D call TRBD1 (5 bases). Germline values: CDR1 MNHEY, CDR2 SVGAGI. The germline V and J ends were trimmed by 0 bases and 4 bases, with 12 bases remaining between them. There are 15 residues in the CDR3. The CDR3 DNA is TGTGCCAGCAGTTACTCAGGCAGGGTCGGCTATGGCTACACCTTC. Translation gives CASSYSGRVGYGYTF.

The sample holds many counts of this clonotype. This rearrangement joins TRBV9 to TRBJ1-1; D is ambiguous. V lost 0 bases to trimming and J lost 4 bases, with 13 bases between them. Germline V gene lookup returns CDR1 SGDLS and CDR2 YYNGEE. The CDR3 contains 15 residues. CDR3: CASSVAGKGGTEAFF. The DNA for the CDR3 is TGTGCCAGCAGCGTAGCCGGGAAAGGAGGCACTGAAGCTTTCTTT.

This clonotype has more than one count but fewer than ten. The chain combines TRBV9 with TRBJ2-1; 7 bases are a match to TRBD1. This CDR3 has 15 residues. V was pared by 0 bases and J by 2 bases, with 2 bases of the junction left unmatched. Germline CDR1 and CDR2: SGDLS and YYNGEE. This chain's CDR3 is CASSVGGQTYNEQFF. Written as DNA, the CDR3 is TGTGCCAGCAGCGTAGGGGGACAGACCTACAATGAGCAGTTCTTC.

There are many counts of this clonotype. The V and J genes are TRBV9 and TRBJ2-7; D might be TRBD2 (5 bases). Germline V gives CDR1 SGDLS, CDR2 YYNGEE. This CDR3 comprises 15 residues. The V end lost 2 bases, the J end lost 3 bases, and 15 bases lay between the germline ends. CDR3 sequence: CASSVRAERNYEQYF. For the CDR3, the DNA is TGTGCCAGCAGCGTTAGAGCGGAGAGGAACTACGAGCAGTACTTC.

This clonotype has a count of ten or more. V usage is TRBV9 and J usage is TRBJ2-7, with D possibly TRBD1 on 6 matching bases. Trimming took off 3 bases at V and 3 bases at J, with 19 bases between the two ends. This CDR3 spans 16 amino acids. The germline V gene encodes CDR1 SGDLS and CDR2 YYNGEE. The CDR3 region is CASSGLRDKPIYEQYF. DNA of the CDR3: TGTGCCAGCAGCGGGCTCCGGGACAAACCTATCTACGAGCAGTACTTC.

This clonotype was recorded many times. This chain links TRBV9 with TRBJ2-3; D possibly matches TRBD1 or TRBD2 (5 bases each). CDR3 length: 14 amino acids. From germline, CDR1 is SGDLS and CDR2 YYNGEE. V lost 4 bases and J 0 bases, leaving 9 bases between the germline ends. CDR3 DNA: TGTGCCAGCAGCCCCGGGACCAGCACAGATACGCAGTATTTT. Its translation: CASSPGTSTDTQYF. The full variable domain, in which reference TRBV9 and TRBJ2-3 provide the parts outside the CDR3, is DSGVTQTPKHLITATGQRVTLRCSPRSGDLSVYWYQQSLDQGLQFLIQYYNGEERAKGNILERFSAQQFPDLHSELNLSSLELGDSALYFCASSPGTSTDTQYFGPGTRLTVL.

Only one count was recorded for this clonotype. Given a much more abundant clone one base away, this may be a read error. The chain has TRBV9 and TRBJ2-1, with D maybe TRBD2 (5 bases). This CDR3 comprises 15 residues. The V end lost 0 bases, the J end lost 6 bases, and 13 bases lay between the germline ends. CDR1 is SGDLS and CDR2 is YYNGEE in the germline V gene. The CDR3 loop is CASSVAPSWSNEQFF. The CDR3 DNA follows: TGTGCCAGCAGCGTAGCGCCTAGCTGGAGCAATGAGCAGTTCTTC.

This clonotype was detected ten times or more. The genes are TRBV9 and TRBJ2-1; 7 nucleotides match TRBD2. From germline, CDR1 is SGDLS and CDR2 YYNGEE. V was pared by 6 bases and J by 6 bases, with 9 bases of the junction left unmatched. The CDR3 consists of 14 residues. The CDR3 loop reads CASTLGGGSNEQFF. As DNA, the CDR3 is TGTGCCAGCACCCTGGGCGGGGGAAGCAATGAGCAGTTCTTC.

V gene TRBV9 combines with J gene TRBJ2-7; 9 bases match TRBD2. Germline CDR1 SGDLS, CDR2 YYNGEE. V was pared by 0 bases and J by 4 bases, with 5 bases of the junction left unmatched. The CDR3 is 15 residues long. The DNA for the CDR3 is TGTGCCAGCAGCGTAGGGGCTAGCGGGAAATACGAGCAGTACTTC. Translation: CASSVGASGKYEQYF.

The sample holds many counts of this clonotype. The chain couples TRBV9 to TRBJ2-7, with 8 bases identical to TRBD1. CDR1 and CDR2 (germline): SGDLS, YYNGEE. Trimming cost V 4 bases and J 5 bases; bases outside gene matches: 11. This CDR3 spans 15 amino acids. CDR3 in amino acids: CASSHIDRGSNEQYF. The CDR3 DNA is TGTGCCAGCAGCCACATCGACAGGGGTTCAAACGAGCAGTACTTC.

This clonotype came up many times. The gene calls are TRBV9 and TRBJ1-2; D remains ambiguous. The V gene's germline CDR1 is SGDLS and CDR2 YYNGEE. V lost 0 bases and J lost 2, with 11 bases in between. The length of the CDR3 is 15 residues. CDR3 bases: TGTGCCAGCAGCGTAGAGGGAGGGAAAAACTATGGCTACACCTTC. Protein product: CASSVEGGKNYGYTF.

This clonotype was seen ten or more times. The gene calls are TRBV9 and TRBJ1-1; D is uncertain. Trimming pared 2 bases from V and 1 base from J, leaving 9 bases between. The germline V gene has CDR1 SGDLS and CDR2 YYNGEE. The CDR3 length is 14 residues. This CDR3 is CASSVRPENTEAFF. CDR3 nucleotides: TGTGCCAGCAGCGTTAGACCGGAGAACACTGAAGCTTTCTTT.

This clonotype was counted a few times. V gene TRBV9 combines with J gene TRBJ2-3; TRBD2 matches at 12 bases. The CDR3 length is 17 residues. Germline CDR1 reads SGDLS; CDR2 reads YYNGEE. J lost 2 bases, V lost 4 bases, and 8 bases had no gene match. In DNA, the CDR3 is TGTGCCAGCAGCTCGGGACTAGCGGGTTCCAACACAGATACGCAGTATTTT. Translated: CASSSGLAGSNTDTQYF.

This clonotype was seen repeatedly, ten times or more. In nucleotides, the CDR3 is TGTGCCAGCAGCGTAGGGCAGGGCTTAGAAAAACTGTTTTTT. This translates into CASSVGQGLEKLFF. J is TRBJ1-4 and V is TRBV9, with a tentative D call TRBD1 (5 bases). Germline CDR1 SGDLS, CDR2 YYNGEE. V was clipped by 0 bases and J by 8 bases, with 11 bases between them. The CDR3 length is 14 residues.

The table lists this clonotype with many counts. The rearrangement joins TRBV9 to TRBJ2-1; tentatively, D is TRBD2 (6 bases). V lost 4 bases and J lost 9, with 14 bases in between. Germline lookup yields CDR1 SGDLS and CDR2 YYNGEE. This CDR3 has 13 amino acids. Written as DNA, the CDR3 is TGTGCCAGCAGCTCCACTAGCCTCGCTGAGCAGTTCTTC. Its translation: CASSSTSLAEQFF.

This clonotype was picked up many times. The gene calls are TRBV9 and TRBJ1-6; D is undetermined. V lost 0 bases and J lost 5, with 18 bases in between. This CDR3 spans 18 amino acids. Germline CDR1 reads SGDLS; CDR2 reads YYNGEE. This CDR3 is CASSVEGVPSRNNSPLHF. CDR3 coding DNA: TGTGCCAGCAGCGTAGAGGGAGTACCAAGCAGAAATAATTCACCCCTCCACTTT. Full variable domain (remainder filled in from reference TRBV9 and TRBJ1-6): DSGVTQTPKHLITATGQRVTLRCSPRSGDLSVYWYQQSLDQGLQFLIQYYNGEERAKGNILERFSAQQFPDLHSELNLSSLELGDSALYFCASSVEGVPSRNNSPLHFGNGTRLTVT.

This clonotype was seen ten or more times. The genes are TRBV9 and TRBJ2-7; TRBD1 matches at 7 bases. Per germline, CDR1 SGDLS and CDR2 YYNGEE. The junction had 8 bases not matched to a gene; V was cut back by 4 bases and J by 4 bases. This CDR3 contains 14 residues. The CDR3 DNA reads TGTGCCAGCAGCCCAAGGACAGGACCTTACGAGCAGTACTTC. It yields the protein CASSPRTGPYEQYF.